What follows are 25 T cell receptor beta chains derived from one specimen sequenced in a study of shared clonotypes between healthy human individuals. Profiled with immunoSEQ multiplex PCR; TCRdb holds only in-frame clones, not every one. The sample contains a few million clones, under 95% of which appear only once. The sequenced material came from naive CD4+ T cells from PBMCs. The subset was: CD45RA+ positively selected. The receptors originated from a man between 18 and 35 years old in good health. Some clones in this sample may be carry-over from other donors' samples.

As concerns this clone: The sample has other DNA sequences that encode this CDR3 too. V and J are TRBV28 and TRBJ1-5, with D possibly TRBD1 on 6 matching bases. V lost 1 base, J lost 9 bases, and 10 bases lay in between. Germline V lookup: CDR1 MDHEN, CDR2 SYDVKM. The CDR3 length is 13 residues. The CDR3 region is CASSLFGGRPQHF. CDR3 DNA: TGTGCCAGCAGTTTATTTGGGGGCCGGCCCCAGCATTTT.

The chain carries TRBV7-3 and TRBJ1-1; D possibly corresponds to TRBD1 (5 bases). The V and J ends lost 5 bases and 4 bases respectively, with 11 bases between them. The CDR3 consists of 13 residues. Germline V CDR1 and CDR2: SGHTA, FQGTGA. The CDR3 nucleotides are TGTGCCAGCAGCAAGGACATTTTCACTGAAGCTTTCTTT. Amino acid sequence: CASSKDIFTEAFF. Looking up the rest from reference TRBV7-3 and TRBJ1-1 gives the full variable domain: GAGVSQTPSNKVTEKGKYVELRCDPISGHTALYWYRQSLGQGPEFLIYFQGTGAADDSGLPNDRFFAVRPEGSVSTLKIQRTERGDSAVYLCASSKDIFTEAFFGQGTRLTVV.

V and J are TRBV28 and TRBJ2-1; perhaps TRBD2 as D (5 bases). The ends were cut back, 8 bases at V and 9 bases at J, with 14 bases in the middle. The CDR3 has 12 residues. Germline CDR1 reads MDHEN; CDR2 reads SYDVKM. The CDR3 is CASSPVSGEQFF. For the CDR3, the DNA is TGTGCCAGCTCCCCGGTGAGCGGTGAGCAGTTCTTC.

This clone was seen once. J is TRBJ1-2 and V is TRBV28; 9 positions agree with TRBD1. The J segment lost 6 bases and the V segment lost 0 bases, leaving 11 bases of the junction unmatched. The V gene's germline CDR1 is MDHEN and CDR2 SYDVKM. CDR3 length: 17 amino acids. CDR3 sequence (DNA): TGTGCCAGCAGTTTATGGGACAGGGGAGGTGGGAGCGATGGCTACACCTTC. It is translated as CASSLWDRGGGSDGYTF.

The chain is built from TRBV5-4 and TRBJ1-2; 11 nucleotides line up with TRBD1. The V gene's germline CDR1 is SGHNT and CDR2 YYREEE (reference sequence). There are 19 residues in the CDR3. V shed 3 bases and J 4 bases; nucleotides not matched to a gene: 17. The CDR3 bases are TGTGCCAGCAGCTCTCCCCATGGGCAGGGACAGGGGGAATTCTATGGCTACACCTTC. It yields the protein CASSSPHGQGQGEFYGYTF.

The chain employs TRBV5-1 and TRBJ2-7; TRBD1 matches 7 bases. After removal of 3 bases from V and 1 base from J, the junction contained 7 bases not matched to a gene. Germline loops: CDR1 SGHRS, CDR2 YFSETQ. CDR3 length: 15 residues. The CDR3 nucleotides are TGCGCCAGCAGCTATATACGGGACAGTTCCTACGAGCAGTACTTC. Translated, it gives CASSYIRDSSYEQYF.

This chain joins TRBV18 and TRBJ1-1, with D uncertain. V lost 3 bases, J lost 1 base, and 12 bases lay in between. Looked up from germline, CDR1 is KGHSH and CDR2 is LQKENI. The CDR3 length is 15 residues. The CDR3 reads CASSPHIDPNTEAFF. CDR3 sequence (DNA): TGTGCCAGCTCACCCCATATCGACCCGAACACTGAAGCTTTCTTT.

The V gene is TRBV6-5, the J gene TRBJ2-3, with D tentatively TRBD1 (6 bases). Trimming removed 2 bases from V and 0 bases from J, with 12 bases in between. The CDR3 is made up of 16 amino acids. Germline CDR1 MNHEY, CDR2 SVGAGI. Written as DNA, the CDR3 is TGTGCCAGCAGTTACGGCGTGGGGGCGAGCACAGATACGCAGTATTTT. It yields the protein CASSYGVGASTDTQYF.

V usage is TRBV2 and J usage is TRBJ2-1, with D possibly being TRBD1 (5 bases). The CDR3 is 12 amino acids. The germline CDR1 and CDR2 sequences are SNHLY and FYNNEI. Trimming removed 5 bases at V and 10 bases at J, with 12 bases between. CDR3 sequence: CASSYQGNEQFF. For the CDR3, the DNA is TGTGCCAGCAGTTACCAGGGAAACGAGCAGTTCTTC.

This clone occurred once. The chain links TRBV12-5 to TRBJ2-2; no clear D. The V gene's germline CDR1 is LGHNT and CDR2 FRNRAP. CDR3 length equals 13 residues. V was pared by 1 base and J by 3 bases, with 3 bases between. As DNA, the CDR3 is TGTGCTAGTGGTTTGGCTTACACCGGGGAGCTGTTTTTT. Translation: CASGLAYTGELFF. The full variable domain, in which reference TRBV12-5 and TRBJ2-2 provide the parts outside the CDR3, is DARVTQTPRHKVTEMGQEVTMRCQPILGHNTVFWYRQTMMQGLELLAYFRNRAPLDDSGMPKDRFSAEMPDATLATLKIQPSEPRDSAVYFCASGLAYTGELFFGEGSRLTVL.

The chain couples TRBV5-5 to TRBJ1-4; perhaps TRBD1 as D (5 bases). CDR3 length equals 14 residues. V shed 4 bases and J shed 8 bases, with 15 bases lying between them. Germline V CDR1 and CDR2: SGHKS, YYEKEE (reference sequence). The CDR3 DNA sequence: TGTGCCAGCAGCCCGGGGCGGATAGGAGAAAAACTGTTTTTT. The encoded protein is CASSPGRIGEKLFF.

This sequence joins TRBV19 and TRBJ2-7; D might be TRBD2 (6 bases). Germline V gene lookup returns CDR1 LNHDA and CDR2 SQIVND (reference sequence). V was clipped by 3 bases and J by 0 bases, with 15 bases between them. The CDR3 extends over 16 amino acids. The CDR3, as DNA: TGTGCCAGTAGTATTGGCGGGGCAGGCCTCTCCTACGAGCAGTACTTC. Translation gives CASSIGGAGLSYEQYF.

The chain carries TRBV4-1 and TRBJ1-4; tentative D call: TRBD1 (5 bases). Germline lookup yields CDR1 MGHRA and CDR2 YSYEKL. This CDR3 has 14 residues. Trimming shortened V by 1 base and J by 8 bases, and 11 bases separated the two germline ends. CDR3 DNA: TGCGCCAGCAGCCAAGGGGGCTGGGGGGAAAAACTGTTTTTT. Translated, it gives CASSQGGWGEKLFF.

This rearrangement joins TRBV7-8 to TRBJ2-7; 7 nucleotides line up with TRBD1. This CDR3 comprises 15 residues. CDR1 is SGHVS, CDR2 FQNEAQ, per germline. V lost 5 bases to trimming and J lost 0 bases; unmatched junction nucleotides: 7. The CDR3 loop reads CASSTPDRHSYEQYF. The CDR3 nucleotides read TGTGCCAGCAGCACCCCGGACAGGCACTCCTACGAGCAGTACTTC.

This chain's CDR3 is CASSQGRRGSEQYF. The CDR3 bases are TGTGCCAGCAGCCAGGGGCGCCGGGGGAGTGAGCAGTACTTC. The rearrangement uses TRBV7-8 and TRBJ2-7; D tentatively fits TRBD1 or TRBD2 (6 bases each). V dropped 5 bases and J dropped 7 bases, with 18 bases sitting between them. The CDR3 runs 14 residues. Germline CDR1 is SGHVS and CDR2 is FQNEAQ.

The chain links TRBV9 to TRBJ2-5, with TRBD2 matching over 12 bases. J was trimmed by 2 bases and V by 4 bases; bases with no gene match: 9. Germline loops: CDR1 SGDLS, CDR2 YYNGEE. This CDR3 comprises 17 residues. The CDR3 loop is CASSPHLGTSGQETQYF. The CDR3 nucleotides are TGTGCCAGCAGCCCTCACCTCGGGACTAGCGGGCAAGAGACCCAGTACTTC.

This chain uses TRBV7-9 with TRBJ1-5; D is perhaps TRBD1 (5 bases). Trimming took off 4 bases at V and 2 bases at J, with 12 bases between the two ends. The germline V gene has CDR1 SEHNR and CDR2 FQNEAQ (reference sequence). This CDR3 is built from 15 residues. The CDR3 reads CASSSGKQGNQPQHF. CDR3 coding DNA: TGTGCCAGCAGCTCAGGGAAACAGGGCAATCAGCCCCAGCATTTT.

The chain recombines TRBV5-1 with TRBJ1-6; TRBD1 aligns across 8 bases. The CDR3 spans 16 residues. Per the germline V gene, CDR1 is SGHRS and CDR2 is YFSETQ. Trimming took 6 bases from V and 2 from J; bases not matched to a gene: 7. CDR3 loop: CASKAGGITYNSPLHF. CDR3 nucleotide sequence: TGCGCCAGCAAGGCAGGGGGCATAACCTATAATTCACCCCTCCACTTT.

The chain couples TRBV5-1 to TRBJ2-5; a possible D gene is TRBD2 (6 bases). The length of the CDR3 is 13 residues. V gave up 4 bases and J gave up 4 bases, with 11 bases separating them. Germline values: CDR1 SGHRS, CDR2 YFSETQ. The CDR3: CASSRGSGETQYF. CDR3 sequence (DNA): TGCGCCAGCAGCCGGGGGTCAGGAGAGACCCAGTACTTC.

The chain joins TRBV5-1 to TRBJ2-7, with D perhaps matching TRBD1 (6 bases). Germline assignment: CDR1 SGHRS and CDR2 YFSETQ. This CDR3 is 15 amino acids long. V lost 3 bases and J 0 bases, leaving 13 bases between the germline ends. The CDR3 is CASSSGTTYSYEQYF. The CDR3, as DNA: TGCGCCAGCAGCTCCGGGACAACCTACTCCTACGAGCAGTACTTC.

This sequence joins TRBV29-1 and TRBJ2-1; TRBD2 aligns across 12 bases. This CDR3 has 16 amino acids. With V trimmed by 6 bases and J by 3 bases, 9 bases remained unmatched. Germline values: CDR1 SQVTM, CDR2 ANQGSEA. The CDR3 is CSVASRLAGDYNEQFF. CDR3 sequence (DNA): TGCAGCGTAGCCTCAAGACTAGCGGGAGACTACAATGAGCAGTTCTTC.

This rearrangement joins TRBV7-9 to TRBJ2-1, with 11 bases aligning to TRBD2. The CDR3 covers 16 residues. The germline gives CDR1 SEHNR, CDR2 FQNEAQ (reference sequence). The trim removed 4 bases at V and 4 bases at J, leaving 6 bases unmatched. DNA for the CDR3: TGTGCCAGCAGCTCTAGCGGGAGGTTGAGATACAATGAGCAGTTCTTC. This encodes CASSSSGRLRYNEQFF. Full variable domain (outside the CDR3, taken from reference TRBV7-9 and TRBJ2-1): DTGVSQNPRHKITKRGQNVTFRCDPISEHNRLYWYRQTLGQGPEFLTYFQNEAQLEKSRLLSDRFSAERPKGSFSTLEIQRTEQGDSAMYLCASSSSGRLRYNEQFFGPGTRLTVL.

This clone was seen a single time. CDR3 residues: CASTPRGNTEAFF. Written as DNA, the CDR3 is TGTGCCAGTACCCCAAGGGGGAACACTGAAGCTTTCTTT. V and J are TRBV19 and TRBJ1-1; D perhaps matches TRBD1 (5 bases). CDR3 length: 13 residues. Germline V CDR1 and CDR2: LNHDA, SQIVND (reference sequence). The V and J ends lost 7 bases and 1 base respectively, with 10 bases between them.

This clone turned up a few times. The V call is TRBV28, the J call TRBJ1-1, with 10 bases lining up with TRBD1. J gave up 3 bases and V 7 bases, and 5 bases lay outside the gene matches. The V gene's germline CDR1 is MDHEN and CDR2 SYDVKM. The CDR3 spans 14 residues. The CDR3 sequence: CASTGTGDHTEAFF. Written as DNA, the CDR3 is TGTGCCAGCACCGGGACAGGGGACCACACTGAAGCTTTCTTT.

CDR3 nucleotide sequence: TGTGCCAGCAGGGGGGGAGGGAATATGAACACTGAAGCTTTCTTT. Amino acids: CASRGGGNMNTEAFF. This sequence joins TRBV28 and TRBJ1-1; tentatively, D is TRBD1 (5 bases). Per the germline V gene, CDR1 is MDHEN and CDR2 is SYDVKM. V lost 6 bases and J 0 bases, leaving 14 bases between the germline ends. The CDR3 runs 15 residues. Looking up the rest from reference TRBV28 and TRBJ1-1 gives the full variable domain: DVKVTQSSRYLVKRTGEKVFLECVQDMDHENMFWYRQDPGLGLRLIYFSYDVKMKEKGDIPEGYSVSREKKERFSLILESASTNQTSMYLCASRGGGNMNTEAFFGQGTRLTVV.